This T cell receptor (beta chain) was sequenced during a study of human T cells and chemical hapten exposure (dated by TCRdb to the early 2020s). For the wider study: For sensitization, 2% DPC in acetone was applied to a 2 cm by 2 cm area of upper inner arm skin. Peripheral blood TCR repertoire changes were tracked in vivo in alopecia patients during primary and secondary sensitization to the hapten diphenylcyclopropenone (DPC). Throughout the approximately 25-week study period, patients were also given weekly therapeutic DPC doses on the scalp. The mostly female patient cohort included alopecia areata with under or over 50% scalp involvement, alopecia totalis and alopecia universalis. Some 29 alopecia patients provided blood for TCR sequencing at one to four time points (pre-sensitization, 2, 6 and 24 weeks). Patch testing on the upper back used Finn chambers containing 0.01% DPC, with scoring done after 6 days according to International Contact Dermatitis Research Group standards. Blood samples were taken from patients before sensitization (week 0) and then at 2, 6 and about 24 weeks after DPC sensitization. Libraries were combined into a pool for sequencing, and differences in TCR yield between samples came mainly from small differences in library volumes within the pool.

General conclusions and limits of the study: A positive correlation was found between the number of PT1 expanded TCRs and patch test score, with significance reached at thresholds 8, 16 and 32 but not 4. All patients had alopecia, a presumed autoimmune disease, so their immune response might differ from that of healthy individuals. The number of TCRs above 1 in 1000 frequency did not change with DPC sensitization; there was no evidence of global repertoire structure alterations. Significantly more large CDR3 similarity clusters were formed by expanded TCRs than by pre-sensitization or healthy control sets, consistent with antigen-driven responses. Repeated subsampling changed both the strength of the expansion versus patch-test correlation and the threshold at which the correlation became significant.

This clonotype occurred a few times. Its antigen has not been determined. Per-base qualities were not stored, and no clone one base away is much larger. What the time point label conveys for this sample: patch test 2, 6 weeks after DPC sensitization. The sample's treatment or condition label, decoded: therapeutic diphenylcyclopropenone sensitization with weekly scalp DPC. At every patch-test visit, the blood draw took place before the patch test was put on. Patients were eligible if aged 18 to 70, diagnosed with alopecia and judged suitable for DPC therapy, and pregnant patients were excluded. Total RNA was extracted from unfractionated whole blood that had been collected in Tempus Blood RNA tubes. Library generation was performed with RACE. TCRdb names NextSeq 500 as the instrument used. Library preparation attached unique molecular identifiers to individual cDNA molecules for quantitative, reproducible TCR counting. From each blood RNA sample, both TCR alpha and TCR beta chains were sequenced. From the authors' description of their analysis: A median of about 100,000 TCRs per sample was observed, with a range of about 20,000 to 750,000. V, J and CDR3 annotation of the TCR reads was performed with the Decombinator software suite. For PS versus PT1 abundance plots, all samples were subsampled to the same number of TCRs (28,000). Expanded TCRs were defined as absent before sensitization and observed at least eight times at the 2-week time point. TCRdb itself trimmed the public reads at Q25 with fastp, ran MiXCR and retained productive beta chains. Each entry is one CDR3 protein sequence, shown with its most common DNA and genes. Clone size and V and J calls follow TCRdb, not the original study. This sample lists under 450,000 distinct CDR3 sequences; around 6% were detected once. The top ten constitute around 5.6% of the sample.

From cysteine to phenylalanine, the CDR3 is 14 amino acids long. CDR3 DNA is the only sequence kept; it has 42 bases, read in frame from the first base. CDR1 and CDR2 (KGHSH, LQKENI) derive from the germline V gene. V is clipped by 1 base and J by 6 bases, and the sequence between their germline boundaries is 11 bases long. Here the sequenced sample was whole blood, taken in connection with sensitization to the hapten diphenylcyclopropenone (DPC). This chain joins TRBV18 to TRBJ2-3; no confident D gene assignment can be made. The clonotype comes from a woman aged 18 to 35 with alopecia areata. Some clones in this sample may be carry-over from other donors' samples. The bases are TGTGCCAGCTCACCACTTCTTGGTGGGGATACGCAGTATTTT. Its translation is CASSPLLGGDTQYF.